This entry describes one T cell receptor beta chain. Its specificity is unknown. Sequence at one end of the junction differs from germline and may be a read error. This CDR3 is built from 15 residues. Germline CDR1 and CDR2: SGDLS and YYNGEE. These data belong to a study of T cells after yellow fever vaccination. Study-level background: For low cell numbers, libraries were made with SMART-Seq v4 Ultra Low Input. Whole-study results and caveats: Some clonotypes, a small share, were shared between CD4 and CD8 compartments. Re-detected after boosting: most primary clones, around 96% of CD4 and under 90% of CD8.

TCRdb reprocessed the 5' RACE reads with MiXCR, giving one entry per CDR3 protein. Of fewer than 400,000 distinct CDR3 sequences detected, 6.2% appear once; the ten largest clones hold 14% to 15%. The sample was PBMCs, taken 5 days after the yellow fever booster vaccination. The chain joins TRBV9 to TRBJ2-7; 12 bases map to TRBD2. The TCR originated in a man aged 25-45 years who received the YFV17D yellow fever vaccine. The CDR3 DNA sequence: TGTGCCAGCAGCCCCTTCCGGACTAGCGGGAACGAGCAGCACTTC. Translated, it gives CASSPFRTSGNEQHF.